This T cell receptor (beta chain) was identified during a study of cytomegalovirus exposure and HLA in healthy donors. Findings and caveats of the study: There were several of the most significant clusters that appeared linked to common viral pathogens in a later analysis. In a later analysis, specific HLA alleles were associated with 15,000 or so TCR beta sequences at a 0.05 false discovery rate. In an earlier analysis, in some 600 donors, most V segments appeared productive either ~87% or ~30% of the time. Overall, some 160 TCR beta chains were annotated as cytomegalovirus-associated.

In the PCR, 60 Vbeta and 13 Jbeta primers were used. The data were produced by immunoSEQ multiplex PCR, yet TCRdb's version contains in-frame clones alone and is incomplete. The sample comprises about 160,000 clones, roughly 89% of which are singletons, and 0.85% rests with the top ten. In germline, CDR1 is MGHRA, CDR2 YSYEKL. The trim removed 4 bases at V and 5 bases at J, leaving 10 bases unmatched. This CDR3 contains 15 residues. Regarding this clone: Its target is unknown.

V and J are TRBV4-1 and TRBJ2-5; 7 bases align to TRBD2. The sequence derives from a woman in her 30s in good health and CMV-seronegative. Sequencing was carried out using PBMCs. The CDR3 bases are TGCGCCAGCAGCCGAGAGCGGGGCCGGAGGGAGACCCAGTACTTC. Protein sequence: CASSRERGRRETQYF.